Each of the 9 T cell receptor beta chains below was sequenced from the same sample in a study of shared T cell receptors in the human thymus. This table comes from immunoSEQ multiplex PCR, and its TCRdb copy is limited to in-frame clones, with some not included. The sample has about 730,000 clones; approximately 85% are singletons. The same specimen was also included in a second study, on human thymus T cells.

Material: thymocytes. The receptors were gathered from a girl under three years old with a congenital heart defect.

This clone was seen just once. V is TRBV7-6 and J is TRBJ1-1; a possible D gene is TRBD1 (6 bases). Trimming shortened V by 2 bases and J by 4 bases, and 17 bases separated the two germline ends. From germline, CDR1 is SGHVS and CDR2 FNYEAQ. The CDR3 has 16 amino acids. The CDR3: CASSLSAPGRGTEAFF. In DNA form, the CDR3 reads TGTGCCAGCAGCTTATCAGCCCCTGGCAGGGGCACTGAAGCTTTCTTT.

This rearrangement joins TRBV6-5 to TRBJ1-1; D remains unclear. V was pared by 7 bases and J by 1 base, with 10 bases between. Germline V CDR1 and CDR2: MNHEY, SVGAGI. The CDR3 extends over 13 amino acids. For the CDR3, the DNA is TGTGCCAGCATCCATAGCTGGAACACTGAAGCTTTCTTT. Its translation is CASIHSWNTEAFF.

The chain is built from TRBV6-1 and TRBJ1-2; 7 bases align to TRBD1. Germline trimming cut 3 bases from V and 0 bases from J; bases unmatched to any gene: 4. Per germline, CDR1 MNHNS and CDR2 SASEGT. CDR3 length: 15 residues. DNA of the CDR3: TGTGCCAGCAGTGAGGGACAGAGAGCTAACTATGGCTACACCTTC. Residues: CASSEGQRANYGYTF.

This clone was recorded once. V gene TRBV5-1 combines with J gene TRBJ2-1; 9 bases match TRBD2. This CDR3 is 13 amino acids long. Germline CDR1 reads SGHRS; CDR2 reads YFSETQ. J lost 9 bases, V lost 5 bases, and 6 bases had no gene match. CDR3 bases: TGCGCCAGCAGGCGGGGGGGCCGGAGTGAGCAGTTCTTC. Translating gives CASRRGGRSEQFF. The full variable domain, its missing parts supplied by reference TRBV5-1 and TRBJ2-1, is KAGVTQTPRYLIKTRGQQVTLSCSPISGHRSVSWYQQTPGQGLQFLFEYFSETQRNKGNFPGRFSGRQFSNSRSEMNVSTLELGDSALYLCASRRGGRSEQFFGPGTRLTVL.

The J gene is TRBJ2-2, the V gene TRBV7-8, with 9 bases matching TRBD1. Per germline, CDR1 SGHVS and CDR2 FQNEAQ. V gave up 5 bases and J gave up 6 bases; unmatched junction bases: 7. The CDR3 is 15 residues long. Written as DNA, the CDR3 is TGTGCCAGCAGCCTGGGACAGGGTTATCCCGGGGAGCTGTTTTTT. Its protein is CASSLGQGYPGELFF.

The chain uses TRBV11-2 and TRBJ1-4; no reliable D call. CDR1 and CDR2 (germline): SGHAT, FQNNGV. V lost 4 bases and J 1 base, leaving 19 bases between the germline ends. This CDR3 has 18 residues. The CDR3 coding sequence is TGTGCCAGCAGCTCCCCGACTAGTGGCTGGGTAACTAATGAAAAACTGTTTTTT. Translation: CASSSPTSGWVTNEKLFF.

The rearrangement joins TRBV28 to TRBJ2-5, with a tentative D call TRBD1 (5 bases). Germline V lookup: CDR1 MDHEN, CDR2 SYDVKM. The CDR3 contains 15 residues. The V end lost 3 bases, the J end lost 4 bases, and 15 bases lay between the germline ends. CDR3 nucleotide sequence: TGTGCCAGCAGTTTGTCTTCGGGCAGGGCAGAGACCCAGTACTTC. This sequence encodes CASSLSSGRAETQYF.

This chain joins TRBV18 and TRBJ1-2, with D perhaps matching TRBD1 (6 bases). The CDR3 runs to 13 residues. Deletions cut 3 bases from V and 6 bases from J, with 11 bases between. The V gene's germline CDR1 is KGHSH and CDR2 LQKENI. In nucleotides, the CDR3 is TGTGCCAGCTCACCGGCCACAGGGAATGGCTACACCTTC. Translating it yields CASSPATGNGYTF.

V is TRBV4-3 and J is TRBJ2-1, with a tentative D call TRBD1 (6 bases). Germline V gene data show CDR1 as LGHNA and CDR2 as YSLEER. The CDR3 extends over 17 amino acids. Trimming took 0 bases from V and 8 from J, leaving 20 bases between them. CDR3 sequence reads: CASSQEPWTALGHEQFF. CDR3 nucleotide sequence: TGCGCCAGCAGCCAAGAACCTTGGACAGCCCTTGGCCATGAGCAGTTCTTC.